The 14 T cell receptor beta chains below all came from one sample that was sequenced in a study of blood T cell repertoires in COVID-19. Sequencing used immunoSEQ multiplex PCR; TCRdb keeps in-frame clones, though not all of them. Altogether 100,000 to 150,000 clones are present, about 85% being singletons, with the ten largest covering 25% to 30%. Sequencing was done on a sample of peripheral blood. Receptors originate from a woman older than 75 with acute or convalescent COVID-19.

The chain's CDR3 is CSVPPDHGQANTEAFF. The CDR3, as DNA: TGCAGCGTCCCGCCTGATCATGGACAGGCGAACACTGAAGCTTTCTTT. The chain recombines TRBV29-1 with TRBJ1-1, with 7 nucleotides matching TRBD1. CDR3 length: 16 amino acids. Germline CDR1 and CDR2: SQVTM and ANQGSEA. J gave up 1 base and V 6 bases, and 14 bases lay outside the gene matches.

The gene calls are TRBV29-1 and TRBJ2-7; tentative D call: TRBD1 (5 bases). This CDR3 spans 14 amino acids. Per the germline V gene, CDR1 is SQVTM and CDR2 is ANQGSEA. Trimming took off 0 bases at V and 7 bases at J, with 16 bases between the two ends. The CDR3 reads CSVEDPYRLGEQYF. CDR3 sequence (DNA): TGCAGCGTTGAAGATCCCTACAGGTTGGGAGAGCAGTACTTC.

This clone was seen a handful of times. CDR3 region: CASSYSRRTGRNQPQHF. The CDR3 region has the DNA TGTGCCAGCAGTTACTCTCGAAGGACAGGGAGAAATCAGCCCCAGCATTTT. V gene TRBV6-2 or TRBV6-3 combines with J gene TRBJ1-5, with 8 bases identical to TRBD1. There are 17 residues in the CDR3. Germline assignment: CDR1 MNHEY and CDR2 SVGEGT. Trimming removed 0 bases from V and 4 bases from J; junction bases left unmatched: 8.

The genes are TRBV5-6 and TRBJ2-1, with TRBD2 matching 12 bases. The CDR3 has 15 residues. J was trimmed by 4 bases and V by 4 bases; bases with no gene match: 3. Germline loops: CDR1 SGHDT, CDR2 YYEEEE. The CDR3 spells CASSPTSGGYNEQFF. CDR3 nucleotides: TGTGCCAGCAGCCCTACTAGCGGGGGGTACAATGAGCAGTTCTTC.

The chain recombines TRBV12-3 or TRBV12-4 with TRBJ1-1; D not resolved. CDR3 length equals 12 residues. Trimming shortened V by 2 bases and J by 5 bases, and 6 bases separated the two germline ends. The CDR3 DNA follows: TGTGCCAGCAGTTTAAGAGTTACTGAAGCTTTCTTT. Translation gives CASSLRVTEAFF.

A word on this clone: In the same sample, other DNA sequences code for this CDR3. The V and J genes are TRBV24-1 and TRBJ1-1; 7 bases align to TRBD1. Germline assignment: CDR1 KGHDR and CDR2 SFDVKD. The CDR3 extends over 15 amino acids. V lost 2 bases and J lost 4; bases outside the gene matches: 6. The CDR3 DNA reads TGTGCCACCAGTGATTCCAGGGGGTCTGGCACTGAAGCTTTCTTT. Translating it yields CATSDSRGSGTEAFF.

The chain has TRBV9 and TRBJ2-1; D might be TRBD1 (6 bases). The germline CDR1 and CDR2 sequences are SGDLS and YYNGEE. Trimming cost V 4 bases and J 4 bases, with 12 bases left between them. The CDR3 is made up of 14 amino acids. Written as DNA, the CDR3 is TGTGCCAGCAGCCTTGGGGGCACTTACAATGAGCAGTTCTTC. This encodes CASSLGGTYNEQFF. The full variable domain, its missing parts supplied by reference TRBV9 and TRBJ2-1, is DSGVTQTPKHLITATGQRVTLRCSPRSGDLSVYWYQQSLDQGLQFLIQYYNGEERAKGNILERFSAQQFPDLHSELNLSSLELGDSALYFCASSLGGTYNEQFFGPGTRLTVL.

V and J are TRBV28 and TRBJ1-5; D remains ambiguous. Germline V gives CDR1 MDHEN, CDR2 SYDVKM. This CDR3 has 14 amino acids. V gave up 5 bases and J gave up 4 bases, with 12 bases separating them. CDR3 DNA sequence: TGTGCCAGCAGTCCAAACACCAGGAATCAGCCCCAGCATTTT. It yields the protein CASSPNTRNQPQHF.

The genes are TRBV5-4 and TRBJ2-3; 8 bases align to TRBD2. Germline trimming cut 2 bases from V and 5 bases from J; bases unmatched to any gene: 7. The CDR3 runs 15 residues. Germline V gives CDR1 SGHNT, CDR2 YYREEE (reference sequence). CDR3 nucleotides: TGTGCCAGCAGCTTCGGGGGGGGGCGTCAAGATACGCAGTATTTT. This encodes CASSFGGGRQDTQYF. Based on the CDR3 plus reference TRBV5-4 and TRBJ2-3, the full variable domain is ETGVTQSPTHLIKTRGQQVTLRCSSQSGHNTVSWYQQALGQGPQFIFQYYREEENGRGNFPPRFSGLQFPNYSSELNVNALELDDSALYLCASSFGGGRQDTQYFGPGTRLTVL.

This sequence joins TRBV6-1 and TRBJ2-4, with TRBD2 identical over 7 bases. V shed 0 bases, J shed 0 bases, and the junction held 17 bases outside the gene matches. The CDR3 totals 21 residues. Germline V lookup: CDR1 MNHNS, CDR2 SASEGT. CDR3 residues: CASSEAPGRGSRFLAKNIQYF. The CDR3 nucleotides are TGTGCCAGCAGTGAAGCCCCCGGGCGGGGGTCTCGATTCTTAGCCAAAAACATTCAGTACTTC.

V and J are TRBV18 and TRBJ1-5; no firm D call. The V gene lost 0 bases and the J gene lost 6 bases, with 6 bases spanning the gap. The CDR3 is made up of 13 amino acids. Germline CDR1 KGHSH, CDR2 LQKENI. The CDR3 loop reads CASSPPGGQPQHF. The CDR3 DNA reads as TGTGCCAGCTCACCACCGGGAGGTCAGCCCCAGCATTTT.

This clone was observed a few times. The V and J genes are TRBV4-1 and TRBJ1-2; TRBD1 matches at 9 bases. The V gene's germline CDR1 is MGHRA and CDR2 YSYEKL. V was clipped by 2 bases and J by 8 bases; unmatched bases: 15. The CDR3 loop spans 17 amino acids. CDR3 bases: TGCGCCAGCAGCCAAACGCTCCGGGACAGGGTGTCGGCCGGCTACACCTTC. Translation: CASSQTLRDRVSAGYTF.

This clone was seen once. This chain uses TRBV10-1 with TRBJ2-7; D might be TRBD1 (5 bases). The CDR3 totals 11 residues. Germline V CDR1 and CDR2: WNHNN, SYGVQD (reference sequence). Deletions cut 7 bases from V and 6 bases from J, with 10 bases between. In DNA, the CDR3 is TGCGCCAGCACTGGACATTGCGAGCAGTACGTC. Translation gives CASTGHCEQYV.

J is TRBJ2-1 and V is TRBV4-2; possibly TRBD2 for D (6 bases). The germline V gene has CDR1 LGHNA and CDR2 YNFKEQ. Trimming pared 1 base from V and 7 bases from J, leaving 11 bases between. There are 14 residues in the CDR3. The CDR3 coding sequence is TGTGCCAGCAGCCAAGCCGGGACTCAAAATGAGCAGTTCTTC. This encodes CASSQAGTQNEQFF.